The 4 T cell receptor beta chains below were found in one sample sequenced in a study of human T cells and chemical hapten exposure. The sample's time point: patch test 2, 6 weeks after DPC sensitization. Treatment noted: therapeutic diphenylcyclopropenone sensitization with weekly scalp DPC. TCRdb used MiXCR to reprocess the RACE reads, holding one entry per CDR3 protein. In the table there are some 80,000 distinct CDR3 sequences, 9.5% to 13% of which are singletons. This specimen consisted of whole blood, obtained in connection with sensitization to the hapten diphenylcyclopropenone (DPC). The receptors originated from a man younger than 30 with alopecia areata. Some clones in this sample may be carry-over from other donors' samples.

This chain links TRBV7-3 with TRBJ2-3; D unresolved. This CDR3 contains 16 residues. CDR1 is SGHTA, CDR2 FQGTGA, per germline. V dropped 5 bases and J dropped 2 bases, with 17 bases sitting between them. The CDR3 bases are TGTGCCAGCAGCCCCTACGGGCCATCAATCACAGATACGCAGTATTTT. This translates into CASSPYGPSITDTQYF.

This clonotype has a count of ten or more. The gene calls are TRBV3-1 and TRBJ1-6; D not certain. With 4 bases removed from V and 5 bases from J, the gap between germline ends came to 3 bases. The CDR3 loop spans 12 amino acids. Germline V gene lookup returns CDR1 LGHDT and CDR2 YNNKEL (reference sequence). The CDR3 loop reads CASSLHNSPLHF. Here the CDR3 DNA reads TGTGCCAGCAGCCTACATAATTCACCCCTCCACTTT.

The table lists this clonotype with a few counts. V gene TRBV5-6 combines with J gene TRBJ2-7, with D perhaps TRBD1 (5 bases). The CDR3 is 17 residues long. Germline CDR1 reads SGHDT; CDR2 reads YYEEEE. V was pared by 0 bases and J by 5 bases, with 21 bases between. DNA for the CDR3: TGTGCCAGCAGCTTGGAAGCATGGCCCTTACAGGACGACGAGCAGTACTTC. Translation gives CASSLEAWPLQDDEQYF.

This clonotype was seen many times. This chain connects TRBV7-2 to TRBJ1-1; D ambiguous. Deletions cut 5 bases from V and 1 base from J, with 20 bases between. Per germline, CDR1 SGHTA and CDR2 FQGNSA. The CDR3 covers 17 residues. This CDR3 is CASSPDLLRARNTEAFF. The CDR3 DNA is TGTGCCAGCAGCCCAGACCTTTTGAGGGCTCGGAACACTGAAGCTTTCTTT.